This TCR beta chain was profiled in a study of blood T cell repertoires in COVID-19. Germline V gene lookup returns CDR1 SGDLS and CDR2 YYNGEE. Unmatched junction bases numbered 8, after V lost 0 bases and J lost 4 bases. The CDR3 runs 16 residues. Clones were sequenced by immunoSEQ multiplex PCR, and TCRdb holds only the in-frame ones, with some missing. Altogether 150,000 or so clones are present, around 90% being singletons, with the ten largest covering 15% to 20%. This sequence originates from a man in his sixties with active or convalescent COVID-19. Source material: peripheral blood. The chain carries TRBV9 and TRBJ1-1, with 8 bases aligning to TRBD1. CDR3 residues: CASSVGPRGLSTEAFF. In nucleotides, the CDR3 is TGTGCCAGCAGCGTAGGTCCCAGGGGGCTGAGCACTGAAGCTTTCTTT.